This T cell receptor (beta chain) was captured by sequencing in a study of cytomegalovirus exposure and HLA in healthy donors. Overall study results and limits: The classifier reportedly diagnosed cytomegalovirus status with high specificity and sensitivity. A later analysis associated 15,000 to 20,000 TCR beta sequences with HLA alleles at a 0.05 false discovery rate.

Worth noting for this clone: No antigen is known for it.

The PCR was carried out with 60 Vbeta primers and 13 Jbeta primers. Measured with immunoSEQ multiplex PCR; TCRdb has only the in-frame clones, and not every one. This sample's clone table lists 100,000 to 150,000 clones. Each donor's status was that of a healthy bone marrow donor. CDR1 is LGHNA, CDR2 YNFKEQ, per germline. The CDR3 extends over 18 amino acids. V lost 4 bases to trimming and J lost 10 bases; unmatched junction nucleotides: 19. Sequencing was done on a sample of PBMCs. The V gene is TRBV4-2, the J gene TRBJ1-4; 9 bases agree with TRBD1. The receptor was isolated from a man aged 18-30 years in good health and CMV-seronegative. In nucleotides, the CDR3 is TGTGCCAGCAGCCGAAATGTCCCCGGGACAGGGATATCCGGAAAACTGTTTTTT. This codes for CASSRNVPGTGISGKLFF.